This TCR beta chain was captured by sequencing in a study of cytomegalovirus exposure and HLA in healthy donors. PCR involved 60 Vbeta and 13 Jbeta primers. Generated by immunoSEQ multiplex PCR, the TCRdb table keeps only in-frame clones and is missing some. The sample contains 180,000 or so clones, over 70% of which appear only once. This clone has only a few counts. Material: PBMCs. This TCR was recovered from a female donor in good health and CMV-seronegative.

As DNA, the CDR3 is TGTGCCAGCAGCCCTCCGTCCCGGGGGAACACTGAAGCTTTCTTT. This sequence encodes CASSPPSRGNTEAFF. V gene TRBV5-4 combines with J gene TRBJ1-1; D remains unclear. Germline lookup yields CDR1 SGHNT and CDR2 YYREEE (reference sequence). This CDR3 is 15 amino acids long. V dropped 4 bases and J dropped 1 base, with 14 bases sitting between them.